The T cell receptor beta chain described here comes from a study of blood T cell repertoires in COVID-19 (dated by TCRdb to 2019 to 2021). With regard to the full study: Samples covering the acute and convalescent phases of COVID-19 were provided by collaborators in the United States, Italy and Spain. The material from the prospective study consisted of cDNA or gDNA derived from T cells, B-cell-depleted T cells, or PBMCs. Deeply sampled blood TCRbeta repertoires from subjects exposed to, actively infected with, or recovered from COVID-19 were included in the dataset. Samples were obtained from the ongoing ImmuneRACE study (first 160 participants) and from 950 to 1,500 subjects provided by 6 global collaborators. A freely available public database, intended as a resource for researchers studying the immune response to SARS-CoV-2, is where the repertoires were released. Where available, HLA class I and class II types were taken from metadata supplied by the sample provider and were not determined by assay-based typing. Sample metadata almost always included a de-identified subject ID, COVID-19 status, age in years and sex.

The collaborating institutions used their own protocols to collect whole blood in K2EDTA tubes. Collaborator samples were shipped for TCRbeta analysis as frozen whole blood, isolated PBMCs, or DNA extracted from either sample type. Overall results and qualifications from the work: The amount of clinical and demographic metadata varied by source and participant and was provided uncurated.

Regarding this clone: Its antigen is currently not known. No base quality information exists; no much larger clone differs at one position.

V is trimmed back by 5 bases and J by 8 bases, and the junction contains 27 bases that no gene match accounts for. Counted from cysteine to phenylalanine, this CDR3 has 22 amino acids. Only the CDR3 portion is preserved as DNA: 66 bases, with reading frame beginning at the first base. CDR1 and CDR2 were assigned from the germline V gene (reference sequence) as LNHDA and SQIVND. TCRbeta CDR3 regions were amplified from genomic DNA using the immunoSEQ Assay, a bias-controlled multiplex PCR. On the authors' methods: The number of nucleated cells in each sample was estimated from the amplification of reference gene primers within the assay. Sequence reads were collapsed and filtered to measure the absolute abundance of every unique TCRbeta CDR3 rearrangement. For each sample, productive Simpson clonality was calculated by taking the square root of Simpson's diversity index across productive rearrangements. In TCRdb, the immuneACCESS table is reduced to in-frame sequences with V and J assigned. These tables do not hold every clone; where another copy was compared, an unresolved V gene accounts for under half, and the others remain unexplained. The DNA was the basis for D and trimming; V, J and clone size are from that table. For this sample the table gives about 38,000 clones, of which around nine tenths were detected only once. Clones ranked in the top ten supply about 31% of the sample.

Sequenced: peripheral blood. This clonotype originated in an older man with active COVID-19. The rearrangement joined TRBV19 to TRBJ2-2; TRBD2 fits 12 bases in the junction. The sequenced DNA is TGTGCCAGTAGTCCCACACTCCGGGACCGCAGGACTAGCGGGAAACCAGGTGGGGAGCTGTTTTTT. The translation is CASSPTLRDRRTSGKPGGELFF.